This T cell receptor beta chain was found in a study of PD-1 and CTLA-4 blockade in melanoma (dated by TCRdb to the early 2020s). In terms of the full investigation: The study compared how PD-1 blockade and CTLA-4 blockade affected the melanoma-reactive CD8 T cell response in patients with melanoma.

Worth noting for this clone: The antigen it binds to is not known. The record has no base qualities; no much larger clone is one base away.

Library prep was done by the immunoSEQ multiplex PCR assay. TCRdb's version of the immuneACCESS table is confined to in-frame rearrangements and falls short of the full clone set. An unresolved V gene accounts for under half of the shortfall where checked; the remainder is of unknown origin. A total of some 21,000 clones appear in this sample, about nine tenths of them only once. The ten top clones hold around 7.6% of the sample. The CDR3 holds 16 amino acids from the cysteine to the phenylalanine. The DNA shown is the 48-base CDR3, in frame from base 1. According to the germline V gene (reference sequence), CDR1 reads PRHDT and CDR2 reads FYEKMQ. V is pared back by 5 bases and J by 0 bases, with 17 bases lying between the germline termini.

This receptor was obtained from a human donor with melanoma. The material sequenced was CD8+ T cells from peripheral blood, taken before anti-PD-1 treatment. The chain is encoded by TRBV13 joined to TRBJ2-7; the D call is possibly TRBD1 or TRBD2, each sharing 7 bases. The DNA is TGTGCCAGCAGCCCCGGGGGAGGGGGCACCTCCTACGAGCAGTACTTC. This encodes CASSPGGGGTSYEQYF.